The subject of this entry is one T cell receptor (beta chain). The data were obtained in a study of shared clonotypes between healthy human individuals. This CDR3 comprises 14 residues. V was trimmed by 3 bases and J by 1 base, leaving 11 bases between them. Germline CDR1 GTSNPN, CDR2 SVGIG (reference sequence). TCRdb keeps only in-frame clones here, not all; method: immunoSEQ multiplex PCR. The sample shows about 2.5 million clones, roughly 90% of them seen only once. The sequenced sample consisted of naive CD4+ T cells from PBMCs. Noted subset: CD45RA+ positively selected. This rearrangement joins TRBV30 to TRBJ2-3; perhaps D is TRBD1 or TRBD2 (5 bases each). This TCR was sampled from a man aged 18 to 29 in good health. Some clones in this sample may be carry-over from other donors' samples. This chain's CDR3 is CAWSRDGGTDTQYF. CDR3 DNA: TGTGCCTGGAGCCGGGACGGCGGCACAGATACGCAGTATTTT.